This T cell receptor beta chain was obtained from a study of low-dose radiotherapy and immunotherapy resistance in tumors. Study overall: With 1 Gy per fraction every two weeks, Cohort 2 accumulated 13 Gy across 26 weeks.

TRAV- and TRBV-specific primers were used for first-strand cDNA, which covered alpha and beta chains. PCR amplification of the TCRs was performed with Phusion for 20 PCR cycles, and it relied on a constant-region primer together with a V-primer adapter. TCRdb ran MiXCR on the reads and lists one entry per CDR3 protein. The table lists some 13,000 distinct CDR3 sequences, 60% of them singletons. The treatment that donors received included nivolumab, ipilimumab, aspirin, low-dose cyclophosphamide and low-dose radiotherapy. The CDR3 is 15 amino acids. V gave up 4 bases and J gave up 3 bases; unmatched junction bases: 6. Germline V gene data show CDR1 as SGHAT and CDR2 as FQNNGV.

The V and J genes are TRBV11-2 and TRBJ2-3, with 8 bases identical to TRBD1. This clonotype was obtained from a human donor with advanced metastatic prostate, ovarian, gallbladder or colorectal cancer (not recorded which). This table probably holds off-target reads from a library built for another chain. CDR3 bases: TGTGCCAGCAGCTACGACAGGGGCGAGACAGATACGCAGTATTTT. Translation gives CASSYDRGETDTQYF.